The 10 T cell receptor beta chains below were found in one sample sequenced in a study of beta chain features in type 1 diabetes. Study-level findings and limits: Within each of all four CD4+ subsets, Type 1 diabetes patients had TCRB CDR3s that were moderately but significantly shorter.

These receptors' antigens are unknown. What was sequenced were expressed TCRB transcripts, since all of the isolated RNA had been reverse transcribed. Here immunoSEQ multiplex PCR was the method, and the copy in TCRdb shows in-frame clones only, minus some. The sample lists hundreds of thousands of clones; about an eighth were seen once. The specimen sequenced was naive CD4+ T cells from blood. These receptors were taken from a man younger than 30 with type 1 diabetes.

CDR3 residues: CASSLVSRDTQYF. The DNA for the CDR3 is TGTGCCAGCAGTCTAGTGTCGAGGGATACGCAGTATTTT. The V call is TRBV6-1, the J call TRBJ2-3; D call uncertain. V was pared by 5 bases and J by 6 bases, with 12 bases between. The germline V gene has CDR1 MNHNS and CDR2 SASEGT. CDR3 length equals 13 residues.

The genes are TRBV19 and TRBJ1-4; possibly TRBD1 for D (5 bases). The CDR3 runs 13 residues. V was trimmed by 5 bases and J by 7 bases, leaving 11 bases between them. From germline, CDR1 is LNHDA and CDR2 SQIVND (reference sequence). The CDR3 sequence: CASSVQGVEKLFF. The CDR3 DNA sequence: TGTGCCAGTAGTGTGCAGGGAGTTGAAAAACTGTTTTTT.

The chain couples TRBV30 to TRBJ2-3; TRBD2 matches 7 bases. The germline gives CDR1 GTSNPN, CDR2 SVGIG (reference sequence). CDR3 length: 14 residues. J gave up 2 bases and V 3 bases, and 5 bases lay outside the gene matches. CDR3: CAWRRRGNTDTQYF. The CDR3 DNA follows: TGTGCCTGGAGAAGGCGGGGGAACACAGATACGCAGTATTTT.

This clone was counted a few times. The rearrangement links TRBV30 to TRBJ1-6, with 8 positions matching TRBD1. The V and J ends lost 5 bases and 7 bases, in that order; junction bases with no gene match: 4. This CDR3 has 13 amino acids. CDR1 GTSNPN and CDR2 SVGIG come from the germline V gene (reference sequence). The CDR3 coding sequence is TGTGCCTGGGCCGGGACAGGAAATTCACCCCTCCACTTT. As protein: CAWAGTGNSPLHF.

The table lists this clone with a few counts. The CDR3 sequence is CASGSRASNLHF. The CDR3 nucleotides are TGTGCCAGCGGCTCTAGGGCATCCAACCTCCACTTT. This rearrangement joins TRBV28 to TRBJ1-6; D remains ambiguous. The length of the CDR3 is 12 residues. Trimming took 8 bases from V and 15 from J, leaving 17 bases between them. CDR1 and CDR2 (germline): MDHEN, SYDVKM.

The rearrangement links TRBV5-1 to TRBJ2-7; D remains unclear. The CDR3 sequence is 9 residues long. V was pared by 7 bases and J by 9 bases, with 8 bases between. In germline, CDR1 is SGHRS, CDR2 YFSETQ. The CDR3 loop is CASLPGQYF. In DNA, the CDR3 is TGCGCCAGCCTCCCCGGGCAGTACTTC.

CDR3 loop: CASSQGQTYEQYF. The CDR3, as DNA: TGCGCCAGCAGTCAGGGACAGACTTACGAGCAGTACTTC. The V and J genes are TRBV5-1 and TRBJ2-7; TRBD1 matches at 7 bases. Germline CDR1 reads SGHRS; CDR2 reads YFSETQ. Trimming took 5 bases from V and 4 from J; bases not matched to a gene: 6. The CDR3 has 13 amino acids.

V is TRBV7-9 and J is TRBJ1-1; TRBD1 aligns across 8 bases. Trimming at V came to 5 bases and at J to 0 bases, leaving 5 bases not matched to a gene. CDR3 length: 15 amino acids. Germline assignment: CDR1 SEHNR and CDR2 FQNEAQ (reference sequence). The CDR3 DNA sequence: TGTGCCAGCAGCAAACAGGGGGGCCTGAACACTGAAGCTTTCTTT. This encodes CASSKQGGLNTEAFF.

The CDR3 loop reads CASSVGVNSNSPLHF. As DNA, the CDR3 is TGTGCCAGCAGTGTAGGAGTGAACTCTAATTCACCCCTCCACTTT. The chain links TRBV6-1 to TRBJ1-6; no clear D gene. This CDR3 is 15 amino acids long. V lost 4 bases, J lost 6 bases, and 13 bases lay in between. Germline-derived CDR1 and CDR2 are MNHNS and SASEGT.

This clone showed up just a few times. The V gene is TRBV5-4, the J gene TRBJ2-6, with a possible D match to TRBD1 (5 bases). This CDR3 is 16 amino acids long. V was shortened by 3 bases and J by 3 bases, with 13 bases between the two germline ends. Germline assignment: CDR1 SGHNT and CDR2 YYREEE (reference sequence). The CDR3 sequence is CASSSPQGDGANVLTF. As DNA, the CDR3 is TGTGCCAGCAGCTCGCCTCAGGGTGATGGGGCCAACGTCCTGACTTTC.